Here is one T cell receptor (beta chain) with its context. This specimen comes from a study of blood T cell repertoires in COVID-19. Looking at the study overall: Material from acute and convalescent COVID-19 was sourced from the United States, Italy and Spain. T cells, B-cell-depleted T cells, or PBMCs provided the cDNA or gDNA that served as material.

Authors' analysis steps: From reference gene primer amplification, estimates of nucleated cell counts were derived. Generated by immunoSEQ multiplex PCR, the TCRdb table keeps only in-frame clones and is missing some. V and J calls and clone size are those listed in that table; D and trimming were worked out from the DNA. The repertoire consists of 100,000 to 150,000 clones, with 81% occurring once and the leading ten covering about 15%. The V and J ends lost 7 bases and 0 bases respectively, with 16 bases between them. This CDR3 contains 16 residues. Germline V CDR1 and CDR2: MDHEN, SYDVKM. The TCR was taken from a man aged 30-40 years with COVID-19, enrolled during active disease. The chain links TRBV28 to TRBJ2-1; D is possibly TRBD2 (5 bases). Sequenced: peripheral blood. The CDR3 coding sequence is TGTGCCAGCAAGGATGGTCGGACTTTCTCCTACAATGAGCAGTTCTTC. This codes for CASKDGRTFSYNEQFF.